This TCR beta chain was identified during a study of cytomegalovirus exposure and HLA in healthy donors. Background on the study: A prior study identified 117 million unique TCR beta sequences from 190 million or so T cells.

The PCR used 60 Vbeta and 13 Jbeta primers. This table comes from immunoSEQ multiplex PCR, and its TCRdb copy is limited to in-frame clones, with some not included. The table has roughly 290,000 clones, about 87% seen once. The sequence came from a woman aged 18-35 years in good health and CMV-seronegative. The sequenced sample was PBMCs.

This CDR3 reads CASSVQGQLNEKLFF. For the CDR3, the DNA is TGTGCCAGCAGCGTTCAAGGACAGCTTAATGAAAAACTGTTTTTT. The chain recombines TRBV9 with TRBJ1-4, with TRBD1 as a possible D gene (6 bases). Germline CDR1 is SGDLS and CDR2 is YYNGEE. V was pared by 2 bases and J by 4 bases, with 12 bases between. This CDR3 spans 15 amino acids.